The TCR beta chain under discussion was sequenced for a study of OX40 agonist ivuxolimab in advanced cancers. Study-level information: Ivuxolimab is an agonistic anti-OX40 (CD134) antibody, and patients were treated with it. The eligibility criteria allowed prior anti-PD-1, anti-PD-L1 or anti-CTLA-4 therapy, and under 50% had some.

V was pared by 1 base and J by 5 bases, with 2 bases of the junction left unmatched. CDR3 size: 14 residues. The germline CDR1 and CDR2 sequences are KGHSH and LQKENI. TCRdb's copy holds only in-frame clones and misses some; the assay was immunoSEQ multiplex PCR. The sample contains approximately 62,000 clones, approximately 91% of which appear only once. The V and J genes are TRBV18 and TRBJ2-1; 7 bases line up with TRBD2. The TCR originated in an adult with an advanced solid tumor such as melanoma, head and neck, liver or kidney cancer. This specimen was CD4+ or CD8+ T cells sorted from blood, taken in a trial of the OX40 agonist ivuxolimab. DNA for the CDR3: TGTGCCAGCTCACCACGGCTAGCGGACAATGAGCAGTTCTTC. Encoded protein: CASSPRLADNEQFF.